Shown below are 10 T cell receptor beta chains from a single sample sequenced in a study of cytotoxic CD8 clonotypes in ibrutinib-treated CLL. Here immunoSEQ multiplex PCR was the method, and the copy in TCRdb shows in-frame clones only, minus some. Of about 130,000 clones listed, 70% to 80% are singletons. The sequencing used PBMCs, collected after 12 months of ibrutinib treatment. These receptors were obtained from a human donor with chronic lymphocytic leukemia.

V and J are TRBV5-1 and TRBJ2-3; D gene unclear. The CDR3 is 14 amino acids. Germline values: CDR1 SGHRS, CDR2 YFSETQ. V was clipped by 0 bases and J by 2 bases, with 7 bases between them. In DNA, the CDR3 is TGCGCCAGCAGCTTGGAAGGGTTCACAGATACGCAGTATTTT. It translates to CASSLEGFTDTQYF.

The V gene is TRBV30, the J gene TRBJ2-2; 7 bases fit TRBD2. Germline V gene lookup returns CDR1 GTSNPN and CDR2 SVGIG (reference sequence). With V trimmed by 1 base and J by 5 bases, 4 bases remained unmatched. The CDR3 has 14 amino acids. The CDR3 here is CAWSGEGGTGELFF. As DNA, the CDR3 is TGTGCCTGGAGTGGGGAGGGAGGAACCGGGGAGCTGTTTTTT. The full variable domain, its missing parts supplied by reference TRBV30 and TRBJ2-2, is SQTIHQWPATLVQPVGSPLSLECTVEGTSNPNLYWYRQAAGRGLQLLFYSVGIGQISSEVPQNLSASRPQDRQFILSSKKLLLSDSGFYLCAWSGEGGTGELFFGEGSRLTVL.

This sequence joins TRBV28 and TRBJ1-2; TRBD1 might be the D (6 bases). CDR1 and CDR2 (germline): MDHEN, SYDVKM. This CDR3 spans 13 amino acids. V was trimmed by 2 bases and J by 5 bases, leaving 9 bases between them. The CDR3, as DNA: TGTGCCAGCAGTTTAAGGCAGGGGTATGGCTACACCTTC. It encodes CASSLRQGYGYTF.

V is TRBV4-2 and J is TRBJ1-2; D is possibly TRBD1 (6 bases). The CDR3 totals 15 residues. Trimming took 0 bases from V and 4 from J, leaving 12 bases between them. Germline CDR1 and CDR2: LGHNA and YNFKEQ. In nucleotides, the CDR3 is TGTGCCAGCAGCCAAGATAGGGACACCTTCTATGGCTACACCTTC. It is translated as CASSQDRDTFYGYTF.

The chain links TRBV29-1 to TRBJ2-2, with a weak D call TRBD2 (6 bases). CDR1 is SQVTM, CDR2 ANQGSEA, per germline. The CDR3 extends over 11 amino acids. V lost 8 bases and J 6 bases, leaving 10 bases between the germline ends. CDR3 region: CSSGGPGELFF. For the CDR3, the DNA is TGCAGCTCCGGGGGTCCCGGGGAGCTGTTTTTT.

CDR3 DNA: TGTGCCAGCAGCGGGGGCGCCGGGAACAATCAGCCCCAGCATTTT. Amino acids: CASSGGAGNNQPQHF. The rearrangement joins TRBV7-8 to TRBJ1-5, with D maybe TRBD1 (6 bases). V lost 5 bases, J lost 3 bases, and 14 bases lay in between. CDR3 size: 15 residues. From germline, CDR1 is SGHVS and CDR2 FQNEAQ.

This chain connects TRBV11-3 to TRBJ2-3, with D perhaps matching TRBD2 (5 bases). CDR1 and CDR2 (germline): SGHNT, YENEEA. This CDR3 has 15 amino acids. The germline V and J ends were trimmed by 5 bases and 0 bases, with 12 bases remaining between them. CDR3 nucleotide sequence: TGTGCCAGCAGCCCGACCGGACTTAGCACAGATACGCAGTATTTT. Protein product: CASSPTGLSTDTQYF. Variable domain in full (rest from reference TRBV11-3 and TRBJ2-3): EAGVVQSPRYKIIEKKQPVAFWCNPISGHNTLYWYLQNLGQGPELLIRYENEEAVDDSQLPKDRFSAERLKGVDSTLKIQPAELGDSAVYLCASSPTGLSTDTQYFGPGTRLTVL.

The V and J genes are TRBV7-2 and TRBJ2-3; D not resolved. This CDR3 has 14 amino acids. Germline V gene sequence: CDR1 SGHTA, CDR2 FQGNSA. The V and J ends lost 4 bases and 0 bases respectively, with 8 bases between them. CDR3 protein: CASSSLPSTDTQYF. In DNA, the CDR3 is TGTGCCAGCAGCTCTTTACCTAGCACAGATACGCAGTATTTT.

The CDR3 is CASSRTVAKNIQYF. The CDR3 bases are TGCGCCAGCAGCCGAACAGTAGCCAAAAACATTCAGTACTTC. This chain links TRBV4-3 with TRBJ2-4; D remains unclear. Germline CDR1 and CDR2: LGHNA and YSLEER. The CDR3 sequence is 14 residues long. V dropped 4 bases and J dropped 0 bases, with 7 bases sitting between them.

This clone has only a few counts. The chain uses TRBV27 and TRBJ1-5, with D possibly matching TRBD1 (6 bases). This CDR3 region has 14 residues. V dropped 0 bases and J dropped 7 bases, with 10 bases sitting between them. From germline, CDR1 is MNHEY and CDR2 SMNVEV (reference sequence). CDR3 bases: TGTGCCAGCAGTTTATCGCGGGGGGCGCAGCCCCAGCATTTT. Translated: CASSLSRGAQPQHF.